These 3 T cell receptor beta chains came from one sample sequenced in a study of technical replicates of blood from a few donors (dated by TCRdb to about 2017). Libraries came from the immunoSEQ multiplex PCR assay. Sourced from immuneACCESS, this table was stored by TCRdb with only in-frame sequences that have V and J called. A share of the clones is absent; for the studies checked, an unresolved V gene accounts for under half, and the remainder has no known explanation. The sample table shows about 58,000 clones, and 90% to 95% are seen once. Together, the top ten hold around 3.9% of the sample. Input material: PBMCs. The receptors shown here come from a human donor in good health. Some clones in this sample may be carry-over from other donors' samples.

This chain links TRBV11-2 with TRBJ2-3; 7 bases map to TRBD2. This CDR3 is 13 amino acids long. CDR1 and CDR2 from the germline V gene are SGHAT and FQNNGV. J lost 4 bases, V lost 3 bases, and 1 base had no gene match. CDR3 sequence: CASSFAGADTQYF. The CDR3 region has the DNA TGTGCCAGCAGCTTCGCGGGAGCAGATACGCAGTATTTT.

CDR3 sequence: CASSLRSPLHF. The CDR3 DNA follows: TGCGCCAGCAGTTTGCGTTCACCCCTCCACTTT. J is TRBJ1-6 and V is TRBV5-1; D gene uncertain. CDR1 and CDR2 (germline): SGHRS, YFSETQ. V lost 5 bases and J 9 bases, leaving 6 bases between the germline ends. The CDR3 length is 11 residues. Complete variable domain (other parts from reference TRBV5-1 and TRBJ1-6): KAGVTQTPRYLIKTRGQQVTLSCSPISGHRSVSWYQQTPGQGLQFLFEYFSETQRNKGNFPGRFSGRQFSNSRSEMNVSTLELGDSALYLCASSLRSPLHFGNGTRLTVT.

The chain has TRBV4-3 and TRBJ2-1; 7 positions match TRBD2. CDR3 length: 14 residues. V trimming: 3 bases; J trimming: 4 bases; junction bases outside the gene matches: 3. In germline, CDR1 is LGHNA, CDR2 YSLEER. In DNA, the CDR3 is TGCGCCAGCAGCCACGGGCGGGGGTACAATGAGCAGTTCTTC. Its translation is CASSHGRGYNEQFF.